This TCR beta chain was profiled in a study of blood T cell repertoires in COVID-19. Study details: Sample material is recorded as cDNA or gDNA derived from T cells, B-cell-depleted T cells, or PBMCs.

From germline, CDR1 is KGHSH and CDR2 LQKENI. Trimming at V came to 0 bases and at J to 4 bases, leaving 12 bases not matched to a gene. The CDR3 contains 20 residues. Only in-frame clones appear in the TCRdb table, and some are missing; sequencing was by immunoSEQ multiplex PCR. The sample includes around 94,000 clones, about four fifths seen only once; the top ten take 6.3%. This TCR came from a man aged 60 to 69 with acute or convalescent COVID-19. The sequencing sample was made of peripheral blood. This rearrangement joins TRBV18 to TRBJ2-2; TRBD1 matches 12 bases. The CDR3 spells CASSPPQVTGTGGLTGELFF. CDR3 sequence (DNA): TGTGCCAGCTCACCACCCCAAGTAACCGGGACAGGGGGCCTCACCGGGGAGCTGTTTTTT. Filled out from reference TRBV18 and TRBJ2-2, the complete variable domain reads NAGVMQNPRHLVRRRGQEARLRCSPMKGHSHVYWYRQLPEEGLKFMVYLQKENIIDESGMPKERFSAEFPKEGPSILRIQQVVRGDSAAYFCASSPPQVTGTGGLTGELFFGEGSRLTVL.